The rows below give T cell receptor beta chains drawn from one sample of a study of T cells in tuberculosis. The table came from immunoSEQ multiplex PCR; TCRdb's copy has only in-frame clones and leaves some out. Here the sample spans around 30,000 clones, roughly 93% being singletons. This material consisted of PBMCs, taken at tuberculosis diagnosis. These receptor sequences come from an adult with tuberculosis. CDR3s include the opening cysteine and the closing phenylalanine or tryptophan. The D gene is left open where the match is weak. Expanded clones get a size class; other rows say once, few or many, or leave the size out.

j_call: TRBJ1-2
d_call: .
v_call: TRBV30
clone_size: .
cdr3_nt: TGTGCCTGGATAGGACAGAACGGCTACACCTTC
cdr3_aa: CAWIGQNGYTF

j_call: TRBJ2-1
d_call: .
v_call: TRBV28
clone_size: .
cdr3_nt: TGTGCCAGCAGTTTAATTACAGGGTCCTCCAATGAGCAGTTCTTC
cdr3_aa: CASSLITGSSNEQFF

j_call: TRBJ1-2
d_call: .
v_call: TRBV30
clone_size: .
cdr3_nt: TGTGCCTGGAGCGCGGGGGGGGGCTTCAGCCTTGGCTACACCTTC
cdr3_aa: CAWSAGGGFSLGYTF

j_call: TRBJ2-3
d_call: .
v_call: TRBV30
clone_size: .
cdr3_nt: TGTGCCTGGAGTGTACCTTGGGGGCGGCCCGCAGATACGCAGTATTTT
cdr3_aa: CAWSVPWGRPADTQYF

j_call: TRBJ1-4
d_call: TRBD1
v_call: TRBV16
clone_size: .
cdr3_nt: TGTGCCAGCAGCCAATGGGTAGGGGACAGGGAGGGGACTAATGAAAAACTGTTTTTT
cdr3_aa: CASSQWVGDREGTNEKLFF

j_call: TRBJ2-5
d_call: TRBD1
v_call: TRBV18
clone_size: few
cdr3_nt: TGTGCCAGCTCAACGCGGACAGGATGGGAGACCCAGTACTTC
cdr3_aa: CASSTRTGWETQYF

j_call: TRBJ2-3
d_call: TRBD2
v_call: TRBV13
clone_size: .
cdr3_nt: TGTGCCAGCAGCCTGACTAGCGGGGTGGCAGATACGCAGTATTTT
cdr3_aa: CASSLTSGVADTQYF

j_call: TRBJ1-3
d_call: .
v_call: TRBV14
clone_size: .
cdr3_nt: TGTGCCAGCAGCCAAGAAAGACTTTACTCTGGAAACACCATATATTTT
cdr3_aa: CASSQERLYSGNTIYF

j_call: TRBJ2-3
d_call: TRBD2
v_call: TRBV4-1
clone_size: .
cdr3_nt: TGCGCCAGCAGCCAAGTTGCGGGAGTCACAGATACGCAGTATTTT
cdr3_aa: CASSQVAGVTDTQYF

j_call: TRBJ2-1
d_call: TRBD2
v_call: TRBV2
clone_size: .
cdr3_nt: TGTGCCAGCAGTGAAAGCGAGCGGGGAGAGCAGTTCTTC
cdr3_aa: CASSESERGEQFF

j_call: TRBJ2-7
d_call: TRBD2
v_call: TRBV5-3
clone_size: .
cdr3_nt: TGTGCCAGAAGCGTTAGGACTAGCGGGGGGCCCTACGAGCAGTACTTC
cdr3_aa: CARSVRTSGGPYEQYF

j_call: TRBJ2-3
d_call: TRBD2
v_call: TRBV10-1
clone_size: .
cdr3_nt: TGCGCCAGCTTGGGGCGGGGGAGCACAGATACGCAGTATTTT
cdr3_aa: CASLGRGSTDTQYF

j_call: TRBJ2-3
d_call: TRBD2
v_call: TRBV10-3
clone_size: .
cdr3_nt: TGTGCCATCAGTGACCGGGCTAGCGGGGGGGCCGGAAATACGCAGTATTTT
cdr3_aa: CAISDRASGGAGNTQYF

j_call: TRBJ2-5
d_call: .
v_call: TRBV9
clone_size: .
cdr3_nt: TGTGCCAGCAGCGTAGACAGGGACCAAGAGACCCAGTACTTC
cdr3_aa: CASSVDRDQETQYF